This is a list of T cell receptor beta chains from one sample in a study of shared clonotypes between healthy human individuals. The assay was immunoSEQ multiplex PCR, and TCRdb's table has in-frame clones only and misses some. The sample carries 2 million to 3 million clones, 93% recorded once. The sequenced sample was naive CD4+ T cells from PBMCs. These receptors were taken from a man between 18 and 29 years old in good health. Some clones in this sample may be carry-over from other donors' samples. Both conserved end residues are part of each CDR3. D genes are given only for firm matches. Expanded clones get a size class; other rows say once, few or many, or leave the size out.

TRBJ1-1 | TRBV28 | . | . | CASRLNLNANTEAFF | TGTGCCAGCAGATTGAATCTAAATGCGAACACTGAAGCTTTCTTT
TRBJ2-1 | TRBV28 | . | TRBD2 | CASTAHEGARTSGYNEQFF | TGTGCCAGCACCGCACATGAAGGTGCTCGGACTAGCGGGTACAATGAGCAGTTCTTC
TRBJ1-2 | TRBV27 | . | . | CASSPDRAYGYTF | TGTGCCAGCAGTCCAGACAGAGCTTATGGCTACACCTTC
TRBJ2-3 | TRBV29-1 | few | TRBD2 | CSVEGPWSGRPGTDTQYF | TGCAGCGTTGAAGGCCCATGGAGCGGGAGACCGGGCACAGATACGCAGTATTTT
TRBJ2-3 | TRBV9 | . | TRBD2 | CASSVGRTSGSTDTQYF | TGTGCCAGCAGCGTGGGCCGCACTAGCGGGAGCACAGATACGCAGTATTTT
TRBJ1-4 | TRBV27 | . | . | CASSYSTTNEKLFF | TGTGCCAGCAGTTATTCTACAACTAATGAAAAACTGTTTTTT
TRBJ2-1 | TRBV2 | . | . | CASREYNEQFF | TGTGCCAGCAGGGAATACAATGAGCAGTTCTTC
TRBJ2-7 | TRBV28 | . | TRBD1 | CASSSPGTGPSTYEQYF | TGTGCCAGCAGCTCCCCCGGGACAGGCCCCTCGACCTACGAGCAGTACTTC
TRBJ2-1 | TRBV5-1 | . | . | CASSEERVSYNEQFF | TGCGCCAGCAGCGAGGAACGAGTTTCCTACAATGAGCAGTTCTTC
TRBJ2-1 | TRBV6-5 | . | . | CASSYIAGYEQFF | TGTGCCAGCAGTTACATAGCTGGGTATGAGCAGTTCTTC
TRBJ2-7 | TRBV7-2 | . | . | CASRKAASYEQYF | TGTGCCAGCAGAAAAGCGGCCTCCTACGAGCAGTACTTC
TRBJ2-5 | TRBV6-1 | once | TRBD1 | CATDRGDQETQYF | TGTGCCACCGACAGGGGCGACCAAGAGACCCAGTACTTC
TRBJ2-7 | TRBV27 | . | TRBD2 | CASSKMTSGSWEQYF | TGTGCCAGCAGCAAGATGACTAGCGGGAGTTGGGAGCAGTACTTC
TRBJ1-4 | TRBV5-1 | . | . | CASSPGRVNEKLFF | TGCGCCAGCAGCCCCGGACGGGTTAATGAAAAACTGTTTTTT